This T cell receptor beta chain appears in the sequencing data of a study of T-cell reconstitution after alpha-beta-depleted transplantation in children. The CDR3 covers 14 residues. CDR1 and CDR2 from the germline V gene are SEHNR and FQNEAQ (reference sequence). V was clipped by 4 bases and J by 5 bases, with 14 bases between them. This clonotype occurred a few times. For TCRbeta, the library was prepared with unique molecular identifiers. One entry per CDR3 protein results from TCRdb running MiXCR on the PCR reads. This sample has hundreds of thousands of distinct CDR3 sequences, with approximately 15% found just once.

This clonotype was obtained from a human donor who donated a stem cell graft to a child with acute myeloid leukemia. Sequencing was performed on PBMCs from the stem cell graft donor, taken from the stem cell graft. The J gene is TRBJ2-5, the V gene TRBV7-9, with D perhaps being TRBD1 or TRBD2 (6 bases each). In DNA, the CDR3 is TGTGCCAGCAGCTACGAAACAGGGAGGGAGACCCAGTACTTC. Protein product: CASSYETGRETQYF.